A selection of T cell receptor beta chains follows, all from one sample in a study of blood T cell repertoires in COVID-19. Sequenced by immunoSEQ multiplex PCR; TCRdb stores in-frame clones only, minus some. The data contain more than 300,000 clones, roughly 89% of them singletons. Sequencing used peripheral blood. The receptors were gathered from a woman aged 18 to 35 who had recovered from COVID-19. Each CDR3 is given with its conserved first and last residue. D genes are given only for firm matches. Clone size is not always given. Where it is, it says once, few, many or a class for expanded clones.

v_call: TRBV18; j_call: TRBJ1-1; d_call: -; clone_size: -; cdr3_nt: TGTGCCAGCTCACCCAAGAGTAACACTGAAGCTTTCTTT; cdr3_aa: CASSPKSNTEAFF
v_call: TRBV7-9; j_call: TRBJ2-2; d_call: TRBD1; clone_size: -; cdr3_nt: TGTGCCAGCAGCCCACCCGGGACAGGGGGCACCGGGGAGCTGTTTTTT; cdr3_aa: CASSPPGTGGTGELFF
v_call: TRBV11-2; j_call: TRBJ2-1; d_call: -; clone_size: -; cdr3_nt: TGTGCCAGCAGCTTAGATCCGTTCGACAGGAGACGCTACAATGAGCAGTTCTTC; cdr3_aa: CASSLDPFDRRRYNEQFF
v_call: TRBV7-2; j_call: TRBJ2-3; d_call: -; clone_size: -; cdr3_nt: TGTGCCAGCAGCTTACCACAGGGTCTCACAGATACGCAGTATTTT; cdr3_aa: CASSLPQGLTDTQYF
v_call: TRBV7-2; j_call: TRBJ2-2; d_call: -; clone_size: -; cdr3_nt: TGTGCCAGCAGTTTACGTAACGGCGGGACGTACGGCGGGGAGCTGTTTTTT; cdr3_aa: CASSLRNGGTYGGELFF
v_call: TRBV20-1; j_call: TRBJ2-1; d_call: TRBD2; clone_size: once; cdr3_nt: TGCAGTGCAAGTAGCGGGAGGAACTACAATGAGCAGTTCTTC; cdr3_aa: CSASSGRNYNEQFF
v_call: TRBV19; j_call: TRBJ1-2; d_call: -; clone_size: -; cdr3_nt: TGTGCCAGTAGTACGATCAGGACAGCCTATGGCTACACCTTC; cdr3_aa: CASSTIRTAYGYTF
v_call: TRBV18; j_call: TRBJ2-3; d_call: TRBD2; clone_size: -; cdr3_nt: TGTGCCAGCTCACCATTGATGACTAGCGGGAGCACAGATACGCAGTATTTT; cdr3_aa: CASSPLMTSGSTDTQYF
v_call: TRBV6-6; j_call: TRBJ2-1; d_call: TRBD1; clone_size: -; cdr3_nt: TGTGCCAGCAGTTACTCGGTACAGGGGGAGAACAATGAGCAGTTCTTC; cdr3_aa: CASSYSVQGENNEQFF
v_call: TRBV5-1; j_call: TRBJ1-1; d_call: -; clone_size: once; cdr3_nt: TGCGCCAGCAGCTTGTGGGGGCGTAATGAAGCTTTCTTT; cdr3_aa: CASSLWGRNEAFF
v_call: TRBV7-2; j_call: TRBJ2-1; d_call: -; clone_size: -; cdr3_nt: TGTGCCAGCAGCTTTACTAGCAGATCCTACAATGAGCAGTTCTTC; cdr3_aa: CASSFTSRSYNEQFF
v_call: TRBV2; j_call: TRBJ2-3; d_call: TRBD2; clone_size: -; cdr3_nt: TGTGCCAGCAGTATGACTAGCGGGAAGTCAGATACGCAGTATTTT; cdr3_aa: CASSMTSGKSDTQYF
v_call: TRBV18; j_call: TRBJ2-2; d_call: TRBD1; clone_size: -; cdr3_nt: TGTGCCAGCTCGTTTCGGACAGGGGTTAGCACCGGGGAGCTGTTTTTT; cdr3_aa: CASSFRTGVSTGELFF
v_call: TRBV7-9; j_call: TRBJ1-2; d_call: TRBD1; clone_size: once; cdr3_nt: TGTGCCAGCAGCCACGGACAGGCCGACGCTGGCTACACCTTC; cdr3_aa: CASSHGQADAGYTF
v_call: TRBV18; j_call: TRBJ2-3; d_call: TRBD1; clone_size: -; cdr3_nt: TGTGCCAGCTCACCACGGGGGACAGGGGGCACAGATACGCAGTATTTT; cdr3_aa: CASSPRGTGGTDTQYF
v_call: TRBV5-1; j_call: TRBJ2-1; d_call: TRBD2; clone_size: -; cdr3_nt: TGCGCCAGCAGCCCCCGACTAGCGGGAAGCCCCAGGACTAGTAATGAGCAGTTCTTC; cdr3_aa: CASSPRLAGSPRTSNEQFF
v_call: TRBV20-1; j_call: TRBJ2-3; d_call: -; clone_size: -; cdr3_nt: TGCAGTGCTAGTTTCGTGGGTGGGGGCGTGACAGATACGCAGTATTTT; cdr3_aa: CSASFVGGGVTDTQYF
v_call: TRBV9; j_call: TRBJ2-2; d_call: TRBD1; clone_size: -; cdr3_nt: TGTGCCAGCAGCGTAGAGGGGGCGCCGGGGGAGCTGTTTTTT; cdr3_aa: CASSVEGAPGELFF
v_call: TRBV6-2/TRBV6-3; j_call: TRBJ2-5; d_call: -; clone_size: -; cdr3_nt: TGTGCCAGCAGTACCCGGGAACAAGAGACCCAGTACTTC; cdr3_aa: CASSTREQETQYF
v_call: TRBV5-1; j_call: TRBJ1-6; d_call: TRBD1; clone_size: -; cdr3_nt: TGCGCCAGCAGCACATCTCCGGGACAGGGGAAATCACCCCTCCACTTT; cdr3_aa: CASSTSPGQGKSPLHF
v_call: TRBV10-3; j_call: TRBJ1-5; d_call: TRBD1; clone_size: -; cdr3_nt: TGTGCCATCAGTGACGGGGACAGAAAATATAGCAATCAGCCCCAGCATTTT; cdr3_aa: CAISDGDRKYSNQPQHF
v_call: TRBV19; j_call: TRBJ2-1; d_call: TRBD2; clone_size: -; cdr3_nt: TGTGCCAGTAGTCCGGGGGGGTCGTCCTACAATGAGCAGTTCTTC; cdr3_aa: CASSPGGSSYNEQFF
v_call: TRBV7-9; j_call: TRBJ2-3; d_call: -; clone_size: -; cdr3_nt: TGTGCCAGCAGCCCTAGCACAGATACGCAGTATTTT; cdr3_aa: CASSPSTDTQYF
v_call: TRBV27; j_call: TRBJ1-6; d_call: -; clone_size: -; cdr3_nt: TGTGCCAGCAGTTTATCGGAAAGGCGGGAACCCCTCCACTTT; cdr3_aa: CASSLSERREPLHF
v_call: TRBV6-1; j_call: TRBJ2-5; d_call: TRBD2; clone_size: -; cdr3_nt: TGTGCCAGCAGTGAAGCGTCGACTAGCGAGCAGGAGACCCAGTACTTC; cdr3_aa: CASSEASTSEQETQYF
v_call: TRBV7-2; j_call: TRBJ2-4; d_call: -; clone_size: -; cdr3_nt: TGTGCCAGCAGCTTAGCTTGGCAATCAGACATTCAGTACTTC; cdr3_aa: CASSLAWQSDIQYF
v_call: TRBV10-2; j_call: TRBJ1-2; d_call: -; clone_size: -; cdr3_nt: TGCGCCAGCAGTGACAGGGTACTTGATGGCTACACCTTC; cdr3_aa: CASSDRVLDGYTF
v_call: TRBV19; j_call: TRBJ1-4; d_call: -; clone_size: once; cdr3_nt: TGTGCCAGTAGTATAAGGCAGGGAGGAGAAAAACTGTTTTTT; cdr3_aa: CASSIRQGGEKLFF
v_call: TRBV19; j_call: TRBJ1-5; d_call: TRBD1; clone_size: -; cdr3_nt: TGTGCCAGTAGTAGCCGGGACAGGGACTTCGATCAGCCCCAGCATTTT; cdr3_aa: CASSSRDRDFDQPQHF
v_call: TRBV4-3; j_call: TRBJ1-6; d_call: TRBD1; clone_size: -; cdr3_nt: TGCGCCAGCAGCCAACTCGGGACAGCCCGTGGTTCACCCCTCCACTTT; cdr3_aa: CASSQLGTARGSPLHF
v_call: TRBV19; j_call: TRBJ2-1; d_call: -; clone_size: -; cdr3_nt: TGTGCCAGTAGTACTACAGCGGGCCCCTACAATGAGCAGTTCTTC; cdr3_aa: CASSTTAGPYNEQFF
v_call: TRBV30; j_call: TRBJ1-5; d_call: -; clone_size: -; cdr3_nt: TGTGCCTGGAGTACAGGCAACTTAGATCAGCCCCAGCATTTT; cdr3_aa: CAWSTGNLDQPQHF
v_call: TRBV27; j_call: TRBJ2-2; d_call: TRBD1; clone_size: -; cdr3_nt: TGTGCCAGCACACCTTCCGGGACAGCAAACACCGGGGAGCTGTTTTTT; cdr3_aa: CASTPSGTANTGELFF
v_call: TRBV7-8; j_call: TRBJ2-5; d_call: TRBD2; clone_size: once; cdr3_nt: TGTGCCAGCAGCCCCAACGCTCAGGGACTAGCGGGAGATGAGACCCAGTACTTC; cdr3_aa: CASSPNAQGLAGDETQYF
v_call: TRBV6-5; j_call: TRBJ2-1; d_call: TRBD1; clone_size: -; cdr3_nt: TGTGCCAGCAAAAGACCAGGGGGCGAATACAATGAGCAGTTCTTC; cdr3_aa: CASKRPGGEYNEQFF
v_call: TRBV19; j_call: TRBJ1-5; d_call: TRBD1; clone_size: -; cdr3_nt: TGTGCCAGTAGGACCGGGACAGGGGGCGCATACAATCAGCCCCAGCATTTT; cdr3_aa: CASRTGTGGAYNQPQHF
v_call: TRBV5-1; j_call: TRBJ1-1; d_call: TRBD1; clone_size: -; cdr3_nt: TGCGCCAGCAGCTTCCGGACAGGGGCCACTGAAGCTTTCTTT; cdr3_aa: CASSFRTGATEAFF
v_call: TRBV19; j_call: TRBJ1-1; d_call: TRBD1; clone_size: -; cdr3_nt: TGTGCCAGTAGTTTGGGACAGACGAACACTGAAGCTTTCTTT; cdr3_aa: CASSLGQTNTEAFF
v_call: TRBV3-1/TRBV3-2; j_call: TRBJ2-1; d_call: TRBD2; clone_size: -; cdr3_nt: TGTGCCAGCAGCCAGGCCATCCAGCGGGAGGGCATTTATGAGCAGTTCTTC; cdr3_aa: CASSQAIQREGIYEQFF
v_call: TRBV5-1; j_call: TRBJ1-1; d_call: -; clone_size: -; cdr3_nt: TGCGCCAGCAGCTACGGACACCTGAACACTGAAGCTTTCTTT; cdr3_aa: CASSYGHLNTEAFF
v_call: TRBV15; j_call: TRBJ2-1; d_call: -; clone_size: -; cdr3_nt: TGTGCCACCAGCAGGGGCCCCGCTGTCCATGAGCAGTTCTTC; cdr3_aa: CATSRGPAVHEQFF
v_call: TRBV5-1; j_call: TRBJ2-1; d_call: TRBD2; clone_size: -; cdr3_nt: TGCGCCAGCAGGTCACGTACTAGCGGGAACAATGAGCAGTTCTTC; cdr3_aa: CASRSRTSGNNEQFF
v_call: TRBV29-1; j_call: TRBJ2-2; d_call: -; clone_size: -; cdr3_nt: TGCAGCGTTATACACATTCTGACCGGGGAGCTGTTTTTT; cdr3_aa: CSVIHILTGELFF
v_call: TRBV24-1; j_call: TRBJ1-1; d_call: -; clone_size: -; cdr3_nt: TGTGCCACCGCGGGGCCGAAGGCTGAAGCTTTCTTT; cdr3_aa: CATAGPKAEAFF
v_call: TRBV15; j_call: TRBJ1-4; d_call: -; clone_size: -; cdr3_nt: TGTGCCACCAGCAGAGGGCGCAGGGAAGATGAAAAACTGTTTTTT; cdr3_aa: CATSRGRREDEKLFF
v_call: TRBV30; j_call: TRBJ2-5; d_call: TRBD2; clone_size: -; cdr3_nt: TGTGCCTGGAGGGGTATCGGGACTAGCGCGTACCAAGAGACCCAGTACTTC; cdr3_aa: CAWRGIGTSAYQETQYF
v_call: TRBV15; j_call: TRBJ2-1; d_call: -; clone_size: -; cdr3_nt: TGTGCCACCAGCAGAGAGCGGGCCAGCTCCTACAATGAGCAGTTCTTC; cdr3_aa: CATSRERASSYNEQFF
v_call: TRBV24-1; j_call: TRBJ2-2; d_call: -; clone_size: few; cdr3_nt: TGTGCCACCCGCGGAGGGTCCCGCGGGGAGCTGTTTTTT; cdr3_aa: CATRGGSRGELFF
v_call: TRBV5-6; j_call: TRBJ2-1; d_call: -; clone_size: -; cdr3_nt: TGTGCCAGCAGCTTGATGCTGAGGGATCCCTACAATGAGCAGTTCTTC; cdr3_aa: CASSLMLRDPYNEQFF
v_call: TRBV9; j_call: TRBJ1-2; d_call: -; clone_size: -; cdr3_nt: TGTGCCAGCAGGAAGACCGGGATTAACTATGGCTACACCTTC; cdr3_aa: CASRKTGINYGYTF
v_call: TRBV18; j_call: TRBJ1-5; d_call: -; clone_size: -; cdr3_nt: TGTGCCAGCTCCCGTGCGGGAAATAGCAATCAGCCCCAGCATTTT; cdr3_aa: CASSRAGNSNQPQHF
v_call: TRBV9; j_call: TRBJ2-5; d_call: TRBD1; clone_size: once; cdr3_nt: TGTGCCAGCAGCGTAGCCGGGACAGGGGAGACCCAGTACTTC; cdr3_aa: CASSVAGTGETQYF
v_call: TRBV5-8; j_call: TRBJ1-5; d_call: -; clone_size: -; cdr3_nt: TGTGCCAGCAGCTTGTCGCGCGGGATTAGCAATCAGCCCCAGCATTTT; cdr3_aa: CASSLSRGISNQPQHF
v_call: TRBV28; j_call: TRBJ2-5; d_call: TRBD1; clone_size: -; cdr3_nt: TGTGCCAGCAGACAGACAGGGGGCGGCCCTCGAGAGACCCAGTACTTC; cdr3_aa: CASRQTGGGPRETQYF
v_call: TRBV6-5; j_call: TRBJ1-1; d_call: -; clone_size: -; cdr3_nt: TGTGCCAGCGGAGGCCAGATGAACACTGAAGCTTTCTTT; cdr3_aa: CASGGQMNTEAFF
v_call: TRBV5-1; j_call: TRBJ1-1; d_call: TRBD1; clone_size: -; cdr3_nt: TGCGCCAGCAGCTTGGCCGGCAGGGGGCCCAACACTGAAGCTTTCTTT; cdr3_aa: CASSLAGRGPNTEAFF
v_call: TRBV7-9; j_call: TRBJ2-1; d_call: TRBD2; clone_size: -; cdr3_nt: TGTGCCAGCAGCTTGAGGCTAGCGGGAGAGGATGAGCAGTTCTTC; cdr3_aa: CASSLRLAGEDEQFF